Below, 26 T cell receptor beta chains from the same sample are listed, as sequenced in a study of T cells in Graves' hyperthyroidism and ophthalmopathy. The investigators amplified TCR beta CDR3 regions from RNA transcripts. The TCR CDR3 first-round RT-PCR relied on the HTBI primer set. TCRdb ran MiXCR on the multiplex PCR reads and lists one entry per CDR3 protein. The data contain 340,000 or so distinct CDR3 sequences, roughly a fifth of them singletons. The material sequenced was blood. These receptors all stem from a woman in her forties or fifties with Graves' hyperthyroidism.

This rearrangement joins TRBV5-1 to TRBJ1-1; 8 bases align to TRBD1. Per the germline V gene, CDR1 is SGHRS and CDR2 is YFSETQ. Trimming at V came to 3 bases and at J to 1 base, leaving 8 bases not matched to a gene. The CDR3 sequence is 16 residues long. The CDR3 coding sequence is TGCGCCAGCAGCTCAGACAGGGGAACAACGAACACTGAAGCTTTCTTT. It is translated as CASSSDRGTTNTEAFF. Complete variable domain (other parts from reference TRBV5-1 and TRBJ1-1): KAGVTQTPRYLIKTRGQQVTLSCSPISGHRSVSWYQQTPGQGLQFLFEYFSETQRNKGNFPGRFSGRQFSNSRSEMNVSTLELGDSALYLCASSSDRGTTNTEAFFGQGTRLTVV.

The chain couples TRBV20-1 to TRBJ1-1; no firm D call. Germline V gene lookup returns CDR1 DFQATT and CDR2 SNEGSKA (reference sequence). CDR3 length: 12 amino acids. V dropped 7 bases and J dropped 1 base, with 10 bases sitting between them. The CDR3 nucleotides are TGCAGTGGCTCGGGTTGGAACACTGAAGCTTTCTTT. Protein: CSGSGWNTEAFF.

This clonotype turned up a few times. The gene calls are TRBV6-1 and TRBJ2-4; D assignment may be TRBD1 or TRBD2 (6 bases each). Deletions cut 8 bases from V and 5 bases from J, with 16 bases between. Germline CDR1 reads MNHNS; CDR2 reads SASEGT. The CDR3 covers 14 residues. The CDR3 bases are TGTGCCAGCCATAGGGGGGCAGCGCAAAACATTCAGTACTTC. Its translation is CASHRGAAQNIQYF.

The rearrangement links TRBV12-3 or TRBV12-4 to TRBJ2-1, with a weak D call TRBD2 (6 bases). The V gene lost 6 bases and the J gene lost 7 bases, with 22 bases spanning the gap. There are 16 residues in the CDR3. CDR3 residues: CASSVGDVGGWNEQFF. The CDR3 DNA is TGTGCCAGCAGCGTAGGGGACGTGGGGGGTTGGAATGAGCAGTTCTTC.

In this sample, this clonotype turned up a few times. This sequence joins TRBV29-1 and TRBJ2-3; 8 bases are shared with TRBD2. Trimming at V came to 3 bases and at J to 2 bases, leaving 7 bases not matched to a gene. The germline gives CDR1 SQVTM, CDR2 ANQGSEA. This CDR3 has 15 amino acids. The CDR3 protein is CSVDKISGITDTQYF. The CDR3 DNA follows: TGCAGCGTTGATAAAATTAGCGGGATCACAGATACGCAGTATTTT.

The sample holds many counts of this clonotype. The CDR3 protein is CASSYGRTNTGELFF. CDR3 coding DNA: TGTGCCAGCAGTTACGGTAGAACGAACACCGGGGAGCTGTTTTTT. The gene calls are TRBV6-2 or TRBV6-3 and TRBJ2-2; D not resolved. Germline CDR1 MNHEY, CDR2 SVGEGT. The CDR3 has 15 residues. Trimming stripped 2 bases from V and 0 bases from J, with 7 bases between.

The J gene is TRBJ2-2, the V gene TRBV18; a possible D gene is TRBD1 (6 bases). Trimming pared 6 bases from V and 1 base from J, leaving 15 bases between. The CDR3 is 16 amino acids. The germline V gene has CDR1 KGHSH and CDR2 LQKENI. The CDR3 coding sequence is TGTGCCAGCTCGGAAAGGACAGCCTTGAACACCGGGGAGCTGTTTTTT. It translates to CASSERTALNTGELFF.

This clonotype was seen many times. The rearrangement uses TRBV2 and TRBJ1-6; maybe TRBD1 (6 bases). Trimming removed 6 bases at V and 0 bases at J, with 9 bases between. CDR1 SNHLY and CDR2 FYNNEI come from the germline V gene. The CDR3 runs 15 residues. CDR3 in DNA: TGTGCCAGCAGAGCACAGGGCTCCTATAATTCACCCCTCCACTTT. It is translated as CASRAQGSYNSPLHF.

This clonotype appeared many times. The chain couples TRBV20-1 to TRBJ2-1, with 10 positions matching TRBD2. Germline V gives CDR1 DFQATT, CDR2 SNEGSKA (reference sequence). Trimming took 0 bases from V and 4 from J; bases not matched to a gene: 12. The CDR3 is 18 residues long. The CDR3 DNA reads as TGCAGTGCTAGAGATCCCCGACTGGCTAGCGGGAGTTACAATGAGCAGTTCTTC. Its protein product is CSARDPRLASGSYNEQFF.

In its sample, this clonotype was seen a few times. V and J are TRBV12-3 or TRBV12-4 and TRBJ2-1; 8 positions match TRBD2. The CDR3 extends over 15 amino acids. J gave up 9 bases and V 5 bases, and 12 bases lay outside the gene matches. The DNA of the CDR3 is TGTGCCAGCAGTCCCTTGGCGGGAGGATCGGGTGAGCAGTTCTTC. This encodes CASSPLAGGSGEQFF.

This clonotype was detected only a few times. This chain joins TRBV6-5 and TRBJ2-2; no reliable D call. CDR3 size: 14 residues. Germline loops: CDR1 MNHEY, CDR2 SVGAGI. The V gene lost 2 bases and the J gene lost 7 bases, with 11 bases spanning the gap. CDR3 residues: CASSYEVQVGELFF. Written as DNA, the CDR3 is TGTGCCAGCAGTTACGAAGTCCAGGTCGGGGAGCTGTTTTTT.

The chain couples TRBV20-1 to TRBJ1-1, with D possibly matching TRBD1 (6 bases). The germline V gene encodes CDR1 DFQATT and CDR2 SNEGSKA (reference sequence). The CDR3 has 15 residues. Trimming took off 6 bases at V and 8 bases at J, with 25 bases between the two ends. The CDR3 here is CSATTGRGAVLEAFF. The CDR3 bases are TGCAGTGCAACAACCGGGCGGGGGGCGGTCTTGGAAGCTTTCTTT.

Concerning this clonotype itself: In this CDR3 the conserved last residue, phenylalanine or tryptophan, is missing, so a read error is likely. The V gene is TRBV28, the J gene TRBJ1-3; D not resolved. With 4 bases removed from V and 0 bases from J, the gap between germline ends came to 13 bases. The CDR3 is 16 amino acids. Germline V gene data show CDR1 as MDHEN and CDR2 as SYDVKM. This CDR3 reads CASSSRTVSSGNTIYL. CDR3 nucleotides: TGTGCCAGCAGTTCCCGGACGGTTAGCTCTGGAAACACCATATATCTT.

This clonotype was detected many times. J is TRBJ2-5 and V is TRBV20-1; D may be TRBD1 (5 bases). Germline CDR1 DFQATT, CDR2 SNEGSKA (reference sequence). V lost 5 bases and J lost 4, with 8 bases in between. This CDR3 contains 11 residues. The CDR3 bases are TGCAGTGCTTCAGACAGAGAGACCCAGTACTTC. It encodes CSASDRETQYF.

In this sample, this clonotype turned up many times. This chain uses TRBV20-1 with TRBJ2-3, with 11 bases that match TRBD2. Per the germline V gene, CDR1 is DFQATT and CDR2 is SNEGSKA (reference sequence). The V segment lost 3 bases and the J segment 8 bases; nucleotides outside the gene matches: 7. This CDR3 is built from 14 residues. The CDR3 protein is CSASLSGGAGTQYF. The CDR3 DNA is TGCAGTGCTAGTCTTAGCGGGGGGGCCGGTACGCAGTATTTT.

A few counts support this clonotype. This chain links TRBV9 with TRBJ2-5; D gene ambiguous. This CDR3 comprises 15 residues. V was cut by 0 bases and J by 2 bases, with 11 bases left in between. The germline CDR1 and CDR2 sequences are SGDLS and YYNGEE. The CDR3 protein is CASSVAAVPQETQYF. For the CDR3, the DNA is TGTGCCAGCAGCGTAGCGGCAGTGCCTCAAGAGACCCAGTACTTC.

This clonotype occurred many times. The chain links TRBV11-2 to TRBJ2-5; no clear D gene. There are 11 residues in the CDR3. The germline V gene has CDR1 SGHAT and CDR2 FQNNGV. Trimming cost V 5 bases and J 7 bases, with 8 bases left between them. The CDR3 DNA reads TGTGCCAGCAGCCAAGTTGGGACCCAGTACTTC. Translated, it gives CASSQVGTQYF.

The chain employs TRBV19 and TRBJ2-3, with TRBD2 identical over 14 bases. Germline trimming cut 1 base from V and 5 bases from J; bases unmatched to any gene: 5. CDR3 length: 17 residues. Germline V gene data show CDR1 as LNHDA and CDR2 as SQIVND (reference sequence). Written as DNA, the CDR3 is TGTGCCAGTAGTATAGGCTCAGGGACTAGCGGGAGAGATACGCAGTATTTT. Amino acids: CASSIGSGTSGRDTQYF.

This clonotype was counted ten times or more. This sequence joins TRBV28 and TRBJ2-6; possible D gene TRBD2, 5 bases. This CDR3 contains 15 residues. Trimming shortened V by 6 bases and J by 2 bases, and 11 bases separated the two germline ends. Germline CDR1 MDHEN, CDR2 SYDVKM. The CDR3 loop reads CASSSVRAGANVLTF. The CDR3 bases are TGTGCCAGCAGCTCGGTGAGGGCTGGGGCCAACGTCCTGACTTTC.

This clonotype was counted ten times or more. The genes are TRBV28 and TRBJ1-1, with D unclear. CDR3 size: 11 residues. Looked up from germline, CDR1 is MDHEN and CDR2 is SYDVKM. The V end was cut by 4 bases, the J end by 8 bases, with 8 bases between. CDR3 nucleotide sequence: TGTGCCAGCAGTTCCCTGGGGGAAGCTTTCTTT. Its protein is CASSSLGEAFF.

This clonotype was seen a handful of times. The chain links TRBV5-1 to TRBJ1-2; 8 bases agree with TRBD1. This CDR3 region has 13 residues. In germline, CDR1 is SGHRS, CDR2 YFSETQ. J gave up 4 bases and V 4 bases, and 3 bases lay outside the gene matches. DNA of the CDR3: TGCGCCAGCAGCAGGGACAGGATCTATGGCTACACCTTC. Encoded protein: CASSRDRIYGYTF.

CDR3 in amino acids: CASSLGHEGVEGETQYF. The CDR3 nucleotides are TGTGCCAGCAGCTTAGGTCATGAGGGTGTCGAGGGAGAGACCCAGTACTTC. The J gene is TRBJ2-5, the V gene TRBV2; a possible D gene is TRBD2 (5 bases). Germline V lookup: CDR1 SNHLY, CDR2 FYNNEI. V gave up 6 bases and J gave up 4 bases, with 24 bases separating them. The CDR3 is 17 residues long.

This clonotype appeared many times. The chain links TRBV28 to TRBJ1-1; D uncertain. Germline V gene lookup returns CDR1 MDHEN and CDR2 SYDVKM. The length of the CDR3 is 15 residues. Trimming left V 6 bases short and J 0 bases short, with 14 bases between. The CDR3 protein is CASSPLLILNTEAFF. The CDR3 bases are TGTGCCAGCAGCCCCCTTTTAATTCTGAACACTGAAGCTTTCTTT.

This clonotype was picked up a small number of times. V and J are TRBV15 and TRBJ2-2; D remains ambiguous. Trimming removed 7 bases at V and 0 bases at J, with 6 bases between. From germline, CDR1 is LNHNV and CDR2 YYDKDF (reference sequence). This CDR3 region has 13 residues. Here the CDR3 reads CATKLTNTGELFF. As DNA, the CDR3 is TGTGCCACCAAACTTACGAACACCGGGGAGCTGTTTTTT.

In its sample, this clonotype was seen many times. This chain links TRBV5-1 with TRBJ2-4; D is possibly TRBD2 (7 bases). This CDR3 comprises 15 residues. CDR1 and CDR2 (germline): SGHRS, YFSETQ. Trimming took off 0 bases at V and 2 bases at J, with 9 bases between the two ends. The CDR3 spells CASSLEGGTKNIQYF. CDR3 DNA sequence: TGCGCCAGCAGCTTGGAGGGGGGGACCAAAAACATTCAGTACTTC.

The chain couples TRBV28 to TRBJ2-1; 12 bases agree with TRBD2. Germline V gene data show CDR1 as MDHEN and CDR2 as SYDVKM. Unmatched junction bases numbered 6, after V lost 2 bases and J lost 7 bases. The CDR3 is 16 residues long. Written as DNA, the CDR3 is TGTGCCAGCAGTTTAAGCCTAGCGGGGGGGGGTAATGAGCAGTTCTTC. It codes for CASSLSLAGGGNEQFF. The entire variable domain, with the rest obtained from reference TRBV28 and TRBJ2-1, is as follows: DVKVTQSSRYLVKRTGEKVFLECVQDMDHENMFWYRQDPGLGLRLIYFSYDVKMKEKGDIPEGYSVSREKKERFSLILESASTNQTSMYLCASSLSLAGGGNEQFFGPGTRLTVL.